This T cell receptor beta chain was captured in a study of T cells in Graves' hyperthyroidism and ophthalmopathy. Authors of the study amplified TCR beta CDR3 regions from RNA transcripts. First-round RT-PCR with HTBI primers amplified the TCR CDR3 region. TCRdb passed the multiplex PCR reads through MiXCR, listing each CDR3 protein once. The table records some 770,000 distinct CDR3 sequences, over 15% of them present only once. Germline CDR1 reads SGDLS; CDR2 reads YYNGEE. V was pared by 0 bases and J by 8 bases, with 12 bases between. The CDR3 has 15 residues. The sequenced sample consisted of blood. This sequence was found in a man between 18 and 35 years old with Graves' hyperthyroidism. The J gene is TRBJ1-6, the V gene TRBV9; D gene ambiguous. DNA for the CDR3: TGTGCCAGCAGCGTAGGTGAACATTGGGATTCACCCCTCCACTTT. Translated, it gives CASSVGEHWDSPLHF.